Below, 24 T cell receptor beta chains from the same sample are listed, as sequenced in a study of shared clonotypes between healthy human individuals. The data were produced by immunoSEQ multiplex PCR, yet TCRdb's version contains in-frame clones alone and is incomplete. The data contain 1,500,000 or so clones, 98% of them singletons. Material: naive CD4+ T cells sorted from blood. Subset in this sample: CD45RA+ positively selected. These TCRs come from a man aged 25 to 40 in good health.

The CDR3 DNA follows: TGTGCCAGCAGCTTACGAGGGGGGATCACTGAAGCTTTCTTT. Translating gives CASSLRGGITEAFF. The chain links TRBV7-2 to TRBJ1-1; D might be TRBD1 (6 bases). CDR1 is SGHTA, CDR2 FQGNSA, per germline. Between the trimmed V and J ends, which lost 2 bases and 4 bases, there was a span of 11 bases. This CDR3 spans 14 amino acids.

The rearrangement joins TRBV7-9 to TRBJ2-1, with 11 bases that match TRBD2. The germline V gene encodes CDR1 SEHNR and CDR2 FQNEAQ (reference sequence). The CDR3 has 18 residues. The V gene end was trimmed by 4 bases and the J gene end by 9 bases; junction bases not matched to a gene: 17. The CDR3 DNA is TGTGCCAGCAGCTCGCAAAGTATCGGGACTAGCGGAGGAGTTGAGCAGTTCTTC. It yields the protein CASSSQSIGTSGGVEQFF.

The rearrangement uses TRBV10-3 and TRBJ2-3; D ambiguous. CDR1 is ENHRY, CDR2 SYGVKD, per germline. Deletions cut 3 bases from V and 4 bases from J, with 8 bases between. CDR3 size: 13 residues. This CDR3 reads CAISDRRADTQYF. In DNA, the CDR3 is TGTGCCATCAGTGATAGGAGAGCAGATACGCAGTATTTT.

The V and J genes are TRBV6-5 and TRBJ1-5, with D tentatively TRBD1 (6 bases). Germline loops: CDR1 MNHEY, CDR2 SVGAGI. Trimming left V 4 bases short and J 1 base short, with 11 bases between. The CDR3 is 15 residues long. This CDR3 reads CASSSRTVSNQPQHF. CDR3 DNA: TGTGCCAGCAGTTCTAGGACAGTAAGCAATCAGCCCCAGCATTTT.

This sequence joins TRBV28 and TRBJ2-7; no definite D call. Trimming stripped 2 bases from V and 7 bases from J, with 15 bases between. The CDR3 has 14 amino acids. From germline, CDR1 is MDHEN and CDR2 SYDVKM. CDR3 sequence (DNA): TGTGCCAGCAGTTTAACGGCGGCAGCCAGGGAGCAGTACTTC. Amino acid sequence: CASSLTAAAREQYF.

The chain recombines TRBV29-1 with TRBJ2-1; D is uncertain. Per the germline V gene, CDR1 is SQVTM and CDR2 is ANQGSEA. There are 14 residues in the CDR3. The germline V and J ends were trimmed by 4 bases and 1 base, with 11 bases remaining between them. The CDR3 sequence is CSVVLRRSYNEQFF. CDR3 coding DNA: TGCAGCGTTGTCCTCAGGCGTTCCTACAATGAGCAGTTCTTC.

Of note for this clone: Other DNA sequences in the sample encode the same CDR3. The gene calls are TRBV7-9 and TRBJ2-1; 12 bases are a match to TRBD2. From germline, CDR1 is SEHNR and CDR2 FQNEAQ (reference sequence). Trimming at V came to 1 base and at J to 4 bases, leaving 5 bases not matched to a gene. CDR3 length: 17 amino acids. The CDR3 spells CASSLGGLAGDYNEQFF. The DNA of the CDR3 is TGTGCCAGCAGCTTAGGGGGACTAGCGGGCGATTACAATGAGCAGTTCTTC.

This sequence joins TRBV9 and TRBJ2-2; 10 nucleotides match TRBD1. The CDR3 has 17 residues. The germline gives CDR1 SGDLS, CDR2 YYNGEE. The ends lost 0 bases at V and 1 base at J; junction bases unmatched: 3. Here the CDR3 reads CASSVARTGGNTGELFF. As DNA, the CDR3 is TGTGCCAGCAGCGTAGCGCGGACAGGGGGGAACACCGGGGAGCTGTTTTTT.

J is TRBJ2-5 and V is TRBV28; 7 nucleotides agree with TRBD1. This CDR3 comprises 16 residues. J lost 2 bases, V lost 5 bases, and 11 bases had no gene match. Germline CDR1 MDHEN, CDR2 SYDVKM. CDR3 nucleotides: TGTGCCAGCAGTGCGCGACAGGGAATCGGGCAAGAGACCCAGTACTTC. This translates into CASSARQGIGQETQYF. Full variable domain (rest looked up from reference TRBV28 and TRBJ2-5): DVKVTQSSRYLVKRTGEKVFLECVQDMDHENMFWYRQDPGLGLRLIYFSYDVKMKEKGDIPEGYSVSREKKERFSLILESASTNQTSMYLCASSARQGIGQETQYFGPGTRLLVL.

DNA of the CDR3: TGCAGCGTCCAAACTAAATTCACAGATACGCAGTATTTT. Protein sequence: CSVQTKFTDTQYF. The chain employs TRBV29-1 and TRBJ2-3; the D is unclear. CDR1 SQVTM and CDR2 ANQGSEA come from the germline V gene. Trimming removed 6 bases at V and 2 bases at J, with 12 bases between. This CDR3 has 13 amino acids.

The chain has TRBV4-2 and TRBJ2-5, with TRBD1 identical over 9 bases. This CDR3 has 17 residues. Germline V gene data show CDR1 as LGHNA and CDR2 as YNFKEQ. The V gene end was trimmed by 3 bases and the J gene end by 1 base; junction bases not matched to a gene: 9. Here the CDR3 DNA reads TGTGCCAGCAGCCAGGGACAGCGGACAGGGGTCCAAGAGACCCAGTACTTC. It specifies CASSQGQRTGVQETQYF.

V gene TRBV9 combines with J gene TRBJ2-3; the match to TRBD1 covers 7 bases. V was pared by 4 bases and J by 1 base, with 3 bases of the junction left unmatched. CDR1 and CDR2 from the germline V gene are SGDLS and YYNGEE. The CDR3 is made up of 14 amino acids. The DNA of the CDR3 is TGTGCCAGCAGCATTGGGACAGGCACAGATACGCAGTATTTT. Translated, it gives CASSIGTGTDTQYF.

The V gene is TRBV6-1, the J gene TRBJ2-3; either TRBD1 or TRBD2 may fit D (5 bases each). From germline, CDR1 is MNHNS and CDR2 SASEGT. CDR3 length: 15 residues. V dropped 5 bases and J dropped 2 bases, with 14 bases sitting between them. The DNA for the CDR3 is TGTGCCAGCAGTCCCGGGACCTTCTCCACAGATACGCAGTATTTT. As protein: CASSPGTFSTDTQYF.

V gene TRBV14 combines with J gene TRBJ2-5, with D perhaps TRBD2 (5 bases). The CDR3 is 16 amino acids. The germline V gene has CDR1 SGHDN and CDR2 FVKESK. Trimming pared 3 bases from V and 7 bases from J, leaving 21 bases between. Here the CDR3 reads CASSQKAGAGGWTQYF. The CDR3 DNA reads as TGTGCCAGCAGCCAGAAGGCGGGCGCAGGCGGTTGGACCCAGTACTTC.

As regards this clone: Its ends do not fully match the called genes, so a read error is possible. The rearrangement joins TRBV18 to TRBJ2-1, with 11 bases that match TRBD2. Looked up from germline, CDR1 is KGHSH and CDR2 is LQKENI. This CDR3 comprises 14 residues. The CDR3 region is CASSPGIAGGPGVF. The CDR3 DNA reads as TGTGCCAGCTCACCCGGGATAGCGGGAGGGCCCGGGGTCTTC.

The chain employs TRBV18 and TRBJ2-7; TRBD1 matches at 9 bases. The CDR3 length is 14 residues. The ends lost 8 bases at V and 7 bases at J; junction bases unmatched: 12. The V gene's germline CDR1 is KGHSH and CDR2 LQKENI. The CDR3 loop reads CASKAGQGGAEQYF. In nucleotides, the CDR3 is TGTGCCAGCAAGGCGGGACAGGGAGGCGCAGAGCAGTACTTC. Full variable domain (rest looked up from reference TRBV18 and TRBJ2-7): NAGVMQNPRHLVRRRGQEARLRCSPMKGHSHVYWYRQLPEEGLKFMVYLQKENIIDESGMPKERFSAEFPKEGPSILRIQQVVRGDSAAYFCASKAGQGGAEQYFGPGTRLTVT.

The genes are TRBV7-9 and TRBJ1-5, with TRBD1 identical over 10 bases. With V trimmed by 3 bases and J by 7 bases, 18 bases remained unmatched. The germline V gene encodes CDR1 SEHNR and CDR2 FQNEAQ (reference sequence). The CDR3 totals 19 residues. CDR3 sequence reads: CASSFWDIRDRGVRQPQHF. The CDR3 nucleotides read TGTGCCAGCAGCTTTTGGGATATCCGGGACAGGGGAGTTCGCCAGCCCCAGCATTTT.

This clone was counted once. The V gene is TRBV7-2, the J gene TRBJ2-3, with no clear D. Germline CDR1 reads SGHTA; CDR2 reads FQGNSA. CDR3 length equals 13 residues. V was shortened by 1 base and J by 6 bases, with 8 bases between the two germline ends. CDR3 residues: CASSLVAVDTQYF. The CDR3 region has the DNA TGTGCCAGCAGCTTAGTCGCTGTGGATACGCAGTATTTT. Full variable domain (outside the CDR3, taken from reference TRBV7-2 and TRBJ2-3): GAGVSQSPSNKVTEKGKDVELRCDPISGHTALYWYRQSLGQGLEFLIYFQGNSAPDKSGLPSDRFSAERTGGSVSTLTIQRTQQEDSAVYLCASSLVAVDTQYFGPGTRLTVL.

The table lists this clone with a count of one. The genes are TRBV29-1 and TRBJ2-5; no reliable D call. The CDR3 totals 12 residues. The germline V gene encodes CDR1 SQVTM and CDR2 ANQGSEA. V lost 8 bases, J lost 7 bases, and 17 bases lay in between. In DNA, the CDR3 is TGCAGCCTGGGCCCAAACTCGGGGACCCAGTACTTC. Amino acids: CSLGPNSGTQYF.

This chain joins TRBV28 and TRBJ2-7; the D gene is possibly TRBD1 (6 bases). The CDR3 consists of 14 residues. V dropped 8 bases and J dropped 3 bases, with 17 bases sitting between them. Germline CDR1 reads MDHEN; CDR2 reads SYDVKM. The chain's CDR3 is CASVLDRNYYEQYF. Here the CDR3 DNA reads TGTGCCAGCGTCCTCGACAGGAACTACTACGAGCAGTACTTC.

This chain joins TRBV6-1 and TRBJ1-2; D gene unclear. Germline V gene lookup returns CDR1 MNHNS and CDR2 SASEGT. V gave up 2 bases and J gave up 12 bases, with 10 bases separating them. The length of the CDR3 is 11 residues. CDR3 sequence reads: CASSETGSHTF. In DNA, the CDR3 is TGTGCCAGCAGTGAAACGGGATCTCACACCTTC.

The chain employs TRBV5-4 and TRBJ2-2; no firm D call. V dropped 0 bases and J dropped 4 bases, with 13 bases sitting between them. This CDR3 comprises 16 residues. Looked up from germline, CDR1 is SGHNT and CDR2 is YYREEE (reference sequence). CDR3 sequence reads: CASSLGSIRLTGELFF. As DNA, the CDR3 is TGTGCCAGCAGCTTGGGATCTATAAGGCTCACCGGGGAGCTGTTTTTT.

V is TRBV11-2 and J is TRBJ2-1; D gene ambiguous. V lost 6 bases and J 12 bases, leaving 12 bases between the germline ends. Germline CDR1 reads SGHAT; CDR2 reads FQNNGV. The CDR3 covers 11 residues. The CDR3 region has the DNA TGTGCCAGCAGTTATCTTGGTTGGCAGTTCTTC. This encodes CASSYLGWQFF.

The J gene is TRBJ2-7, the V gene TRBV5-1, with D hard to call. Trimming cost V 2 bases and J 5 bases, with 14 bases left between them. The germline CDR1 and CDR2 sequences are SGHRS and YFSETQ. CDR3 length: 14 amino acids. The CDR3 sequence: CASSLKGLLDEQYF. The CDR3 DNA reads TGCGCCAGCAGCTTAAAAGGCCTGCTCGACGAGCAGTACTTC.